This TCR beta chain was documented in a study of T cell repertoires in cytomegalovirus infection. Study-level information: Both CMV infection and a matching HLA type were indicated by public TCR beta signatures.

From the reads, TCRdb called clonotypes with MiXCR, one entry per CDR3 protein. The sample carries about 490,000 distinct CDR3 sequences, about 11% recorded once. This clonotype was observed at least ten times. The CDR3 runs 15 residues. V gave up 3 bases and J gave up 0 bases, with 9 bases separating them. Germline V gene lookup returns CDR1 SGHTA and CDR2 FQGNSA. The gene calls are TRBV7-2 and TRBJ1-5, with D uncertain. The receptor's source is a human donor in good health (CMV status not recorded). Some clones in this sample may be carry-over from other donors' samples. Input material: PBMCs. In nucleotides, the CDR3 is TGTGCCAGCAGCTTCCGCCGGGATAGCAATCAGCCCCAGCATTTT. This gives the protein CASSFRRDSNQPQHF. The full variable domain, its missing parts supplied by reference TRBV7-2 and TRBJ1-5, is GAGVSQSPSNKVTEKGKDVELRCDPISGHTALYWYRQSLGQGLEFLIYFQGNSAPDKSGLPSDRFSAERTGGSVSTLTIQRTQQEDSAVYLCASSFRRDSNQPQHFGDGTRLSIL.